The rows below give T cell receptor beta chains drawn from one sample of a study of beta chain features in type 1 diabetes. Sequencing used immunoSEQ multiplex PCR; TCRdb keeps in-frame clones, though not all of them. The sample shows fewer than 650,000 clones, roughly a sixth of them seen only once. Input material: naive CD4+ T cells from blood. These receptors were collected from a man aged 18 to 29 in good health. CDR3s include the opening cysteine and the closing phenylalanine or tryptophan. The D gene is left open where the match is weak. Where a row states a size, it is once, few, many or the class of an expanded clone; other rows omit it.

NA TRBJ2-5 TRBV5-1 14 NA CASSSGTSQETQYF TGCGCCAGCAGCTCGGGGACTTCCCAAGAGACCCAGTACTTC
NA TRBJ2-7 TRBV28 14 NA CASSFSQGTYEQYF TGTGCCAGCAGTTTTTCCCAGGGAACCTACGAGCAGTACTTC
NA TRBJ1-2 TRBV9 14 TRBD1 CASSQGTDNYGYTF TGTGCCAGCAGTCAAGGGACAGATAACTATGGCTACACCTTC
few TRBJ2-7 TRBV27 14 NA CASSLRNRLGEQYF TGTGCCAGCAGTTTAAGGAACAGACTTGGAGAGCAGTACTTC
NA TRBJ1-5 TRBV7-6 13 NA CASSFAHHQPQHF TGTGCCAGCAGCTTCGCCCATCATCAGCCCCAGCATTTT
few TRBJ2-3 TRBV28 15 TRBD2 CASSQGLAGADTQYF TGTGCCAGCAGTCAAGGTCTAGCGGGCGCAGATACGCAGTATTTT
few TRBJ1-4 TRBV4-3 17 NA CASSQDPAGGTNEKLFF TGCGCCAGCAGCCAAGACCCCGCCGGGGGAACTAATGAAAAACTGTTTTTT
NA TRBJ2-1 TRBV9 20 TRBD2 CASSVVGLAGAEGSYNEQFF TGTGCCAGCAGCGTAGTTGGACTAGCGGGAGCCGAGGGCTCCTACAATGAGCAGTTCTTC
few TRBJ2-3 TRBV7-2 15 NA CASSSGTPRADTQYF TGTGCCAGCAGCTCCGGGACCCCCAGGGCAGATACGCAGTATTTT
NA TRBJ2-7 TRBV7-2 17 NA CASSQDPPGRNSYEQYF TGTGCCAGCAGCCAAGATCCCCCTGGGAGGAACTCCTACGAGCAGTACTTC
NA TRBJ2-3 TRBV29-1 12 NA CSVGFSTDTQYF TGCAGCGTCGGTTTTAGCACAGATACGCAGTATTTT
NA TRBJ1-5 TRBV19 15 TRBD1 CASSSGQGNFQPQHF TGTGCCAGTAGTTCGGGACAGGGGAATTTTCAGCCCCAGCATTTT
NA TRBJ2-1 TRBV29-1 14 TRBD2 CSVDSGRLRNEQFF TGCAGCGTTGACAGCGGGAGGCTGAGGAATGAGCAGTTCTTC
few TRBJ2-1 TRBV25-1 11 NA CAAPSLNEQFF TGTGCCGCGCCCTCCCTCAATGAGCAGTTCTTC
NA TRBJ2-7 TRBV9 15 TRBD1 CASSVRDRGSYEQYF TGTGCCAGCAGCGTCCGGGACAGGGGGTCCTACGAGCAGTACTTC
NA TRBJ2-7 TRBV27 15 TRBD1 CASSPGQATSYEQYF TGTGCCAGCAGCCCTGGACAGGCGACATCCTACGAGCAGTACTTC
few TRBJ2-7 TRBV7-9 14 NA CASSLDYLSNEQYF TGTGCCAGCAGCTTAGATTACCTTTCGAACGAGCAGTACTTC
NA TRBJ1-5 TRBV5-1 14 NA CASSPISGQEPQHF TGCGCCAGCAGCCCAATCAGCGGGCAGGAGCCCCAGCATTTT
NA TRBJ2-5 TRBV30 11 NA CAWRSQETQYF TGTGCCTGGAGGTCCCAAGAGACCCAGTACTTC
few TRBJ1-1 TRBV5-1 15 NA CASSLGAQGKQEAFF TGCGCCAGCAGCTTGGGGGCACAGGGAAAGCAGGAAGCTTTCTTT
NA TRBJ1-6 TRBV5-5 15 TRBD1 CASSLLGTVHSPLHF TGTGCCAGCAGCTTGCTCGGGACAGTCCATTCACCCCTCCACTTT
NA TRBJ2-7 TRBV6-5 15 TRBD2 CASSSSASGAYEQYF TGTGCCAGCAGTTCCTCGGCTAGCGGAGCCTACGAGCAGTACTTC
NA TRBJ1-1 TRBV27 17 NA CASRETRTGRMNTEAFF TGTGCCAGCAGAGAAACGCGCACAGGCAGAATGAACACTGAAGCTTTCTTT
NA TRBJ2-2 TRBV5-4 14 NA CASSSDRNTGELFF TGTGCCAGCAGCTCGGACAGAAACACCGGGGAGCTGTTTTTT
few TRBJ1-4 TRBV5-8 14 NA CASSSQRTNEKLFF TGTGCCAGCAGCTCGCAAAGGACTAATGAAAAACTGTTTTTT
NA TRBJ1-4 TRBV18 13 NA CASSVRTNEKLFF TGTGCCAGCTCCGTGAGGACTAATGAAAAACTGTTTTTT
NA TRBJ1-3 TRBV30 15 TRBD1 CAWSVHEGARNTIYF TGTGCCTGGAGTGTACATGAGGGGGCAAGAAACACCATATATTTT
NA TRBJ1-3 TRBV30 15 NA CAIAGGVSAGNTIYF TGTGCCATCGCCGGGGGGGTTTCAGCTGGAAACACCATATATTTT
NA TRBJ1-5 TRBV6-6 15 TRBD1 CASGTGGLPHQPQHF TGTGCCAGCGGGACAGGGGGATTGCCGCATCAGCCCCAGCATTTT
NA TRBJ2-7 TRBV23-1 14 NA CASSLRRRGGEQYF TGCGCCAGCAGTTTACGGAGGAGGGGAGGCGAGCAGTACTTC